A single sample is the source of the 22 T cell receptor beta chains below, sequenced in a study of OX40 agonist ivuxolimab in advanced cancers. Assay: immunoSEQ multiplex PCR; the TCRdb copy retains only in-frame clones and omits some. This table holds 60,000 to 80,000 clones, about 85% found once. The sample here was CD4+ or CD8+ T cells sorted from blood, taken in a trial of the OX40 agonist ivuxolimab. Receptors were obtained from an adult with an advanced solid tumor such as melanoma, head and neck, liver or kidney cancer.

The sample holds a few counts of this clone. The chain uses TRBV14 and TRBJ2-3; D is uncertain. The CDR3 length is 13 residues. Germline CDR1 reads SGHDN; CDR2 reads FVKESK. V lost 2 bases to trimming and J lost 2 bases, with 5 bases between them. The CDR3, as DNA: TGTGCCAGCAGCCAAACTTACACAGATACGCAGTATTTT. Translating it yields CASSQTYTDTQYF.

This chain joins TRBV11-2 and TRBJ2-5, with D perhaps matching TRBD2 (6 bases). This CDR3 is built from 17 residues. V lost 2 bases and J lost 3, with 19 bases in between. In germline, CDR1 is SGHAT, CDR2 FQNNGV. The CDR3, as DNA: TGTGCCAGCAGCTTAAGTTTGGGGGGTTTTGTGAAAGAGACCCAGTACTTC. It translates to CASSLSLGGFVKETQYF.

There are a few counts of this clone. The V and J genes are TRBV29-1 and TRBJ1-2; 10 positions agree with TRBD1. V trimming: 3 bases; J trimming: 5 bases; junction bases outside the gene matches: 6. The CDR3 runs to 14 residues. Germline V lookup: CDR1 SQVTM, CDR2 ANQGSEA. The CDR3 is CSVEDRDRGYGYTF. The DNA of the CDR3 is TGCAGCGTTGAGGACCGGGACAGGGGTTATGGCTACACCTTC.

This clone has a handful of counts. The chain joins TRBV4-3 to TRBJ2-2, with unresolved D. From germline, CDR1 is LGHNA and CDR2 YSLEER. The CDR3 contains 15 residues. V was pared by 3 bases and J by 0 bases, with 8 bases between. CDR3 bases: TGCGCCAGCAGCCAGATAGCTGCGAACACCGGGGAGCTGTTTTTT. It translates to CASSQIAANTGELFF.

In its sample, this clone was seen once. The chain uses TRBV7-3 and TRBJ2-3; D is tentatively TRBD1 or TRBD2 (5 bases each). Germline V gene data show CDR1 as SGHTA and CDR2 as FQGTGA. The V end lost 3 bases, the J end lost 2 bases, and 9 bases lay between the germline ends. CDR3 length: 14 residues. For the CDR3, the DNA is TGTGCCAGCAGCTTGGGGGTTACCACAGATACGCAGTATTTT. Protein sequence: CASSLGVTTDTQYF.

This clone was picked up one time. V gene TRBV7-9 combines with J gene TRBJ2-5, with D possibly TRBD2 on 6 matching bases. Germline CDR1 reads SEHNR; CDR2 reads FQNEAQ (reference sequence). V lost 1 base to trimming and J lost 6 bases, with 15 bases between them. The CDR3 totals 15 residues. CDR3 sequence: CASSLGGRRDQTQYF. The CDR3 DNA is TGTGCCAGCAGCTTAGGCGGCCGGCGGGACCAGACCCAGTACTTC.

The genes are TRBV6-1 and TRBJ1-2, with D maybe TRBD1 (5 bases). Trimming took off 4 bases at V and 7 bases at J, with 22 bases between the two ends. The CDR3 is 16 residues long. Germline lookup yields CDR1 MNHNS and CDR2 SASEGT. CDR3: CASSVTGKGTYRGYTF. CDR3 nucleotides: TGTGCCAGCAGTGTGACGGGGAAGGGGACCTATCGTGGCTACACCTTC.

This rearrangement joins TRBV11-3 to TRBJ2-3, with D unresolved. The V end was cut by 2 bases, the J end by 5 bases, with 11 bases between. The length of the CDR3 is 14 residues. The germline gives CDR1 SGHNT, CDR2 YENEEA. The CDR3 reads CASSLLYVGDTQYF. As DNA, the CDR3 is TGTGCCAGCAGCTTATTATACGTCGGAGATACGCAGTATTTT.

The chain employs TRBV7-8 and TRBJ2-7; unclear D gene. Trimming stripped 0 bases from V and 0 bases from J, with 9 bases between. Germline V lookup: CDR1 SGHVS, CDR2 FQNEAQ. There are 15 residues in the CDR3. DNA of the CDR3: TGTGCCAGCAGCTTAGCCGGCAGCCTCTCCTACGAGCAGTACTTC. This encodes CASSLAGSLSYEQYF.

As for this clone: The sample has other DNA sequences that encode this CDR3 too. J is TRBJ1-2 and V is TRBV6-6, with D maybe TRBD1 (5 bases). The CDR3 has 14 amino acids. The V and J ends lost 4 bases and 4 bases respectively, with 13 bases between them. Per germline, CDR1 MNHNY and CDR2 SVGAGI (reference sequence). The CDR3 bases are TGTGCCAGCAGTTCCCCACAGGCCCCCTATGGCTACACCTTC. Amino acid sequence: CASSSPQAPYGYTF.

The J gene is TRBJ2-3, the V gene TRBV5-4; D perhaps matches TRBD1 (6 bases). V lost 4 bases and J lost 0, with 15 bases in between. Germline V gene sequence: CDR1 SGHNT, CDR2 YYREEE (reference sequence). CDR3 size: 16 residues. CDR3 DNA: TGTGCCAGCAGCCAGGGGATTCTAACTAGCACAGATACGCAGTATTTT. Translated: CASSQGILTSTDTQYF.

V usage is TRBV6-6 and J usage is TRBJ1-2, with D uncertain. Looked up from germline, CDR1 is MNHNY and CDR2 is SVGAGI (reference sequence). V shed 5 bases and J shed 8 bases, with 15 bases lying between them. The CDR3 length is 13 residues. The CDR3 nucleotides read TGTGCCAGCAGTGACCTGGGAGTTGGCGGCTACACCTTC. Its translation: CASSDLGVGGYTF.

CDR3 DNA: TGTGCCAGCAGCCGAGGGACAGCCTACTACGAGCAGTACTTC. Its translation: CASSRGTAYYEQYF. The V and J genes are TRBV5-8 and TRBJ2-5, with 7 bases lining up with TRBD1. Matching the DNA end better, TRBJ2-7 makes the J call doubtful. CDR3 length: 14 residues. Germline lookup yields CDR1 SGHTS and CDR2 YDEGEE.

This chain joins TRBV30 and TRBJ1-4; D gene unclear. This CDR3 contains 12 residues. V lost 5 bases, J lost 8 bases, and 12 bases lay in between. Germline V gene lookup returns CDR1 GTSNPN and CDR2 SVGIG (reference sequence). CDR3 coding DNA: TGTGCCTGGGCGTCCCGGGAAGAAAAACTGTTTTTT. Amino acid sequence: CAWASREEKLFF. The full variable domain, its missing parts supplied by reference TRBV30 and TRBJ1-4, is SQTIHQWPATLVQPVGSPLSLECTVEGTSNPNLYWYRQAAGRGLQLLFYSVGIGQISSEVPQNLSASRPQDRQFILSSKKLLLSDSGFYLCAWASREEKLFFGSGTQLSVL.

This clone was observed a single time. This chain links TRBV28 with TRBJ2-7; 9 bases map to TRBD1. The CDR3 spans 14 residues. The V gene's germline CDR1 is MDHEN and CDR2 SYDVKM. V trimming: 10 bases; J trimming: 4 bases; junction bases outside the gene matches: 11. CDR3 residues: CAIASGQGIYEQYF. The CDR3 nucleotides are TGTGCCATCGCCTCAGGACAGGGGATTTACGAGCAGTACTTC.

The chain is built from TRBV5-1 and TRBJ2-3; possibly TRBD2 for D (5 bases). Per germline, CDR1 SGHRS and CDR2 YFSETQ. CDR3 length equals 16 residues. V gave up 1 base and J gave up 3 bases, with 15 bases separating them. CDR3 DNA: TGCGCCAGCAGCTTGCTTAGCGTGGATGGTACAGATACGCAGTATTTT. Protein product: CASSLLSVDGTDTQYF.

This sequence joins TRBV27 and TRBJ1-3; D gene unclear. The V gene lost 5 bases and the J gene lost 0 bases, with 29 bases spanning the gap. CDR3 length equals 21 residues. CDR1 is MNHEY, CDR2 SMNVEV, per germline (reference sequence). The CDR3 bases are TGTGCCAGCAGTAACAAATTAGACTTAAACACCCCTCGGAGCTCTGGAAACACCATATATTTT. It codes for CASSNKLDLNTPRSSGNTIYF.

This clone was detected a few times. V gene TRBV6-1 combines with J gene TRBJ1-1; 12 bases are shared with TRBD1. This CDR3 contains 17 residues. The germline CDR1 and CDR2 sequences are MNHNS and SASEGT. The V gene end was trimmed by 2 bases and the J gene end by 5 bases; junction bases not matched to a gene: 9. The CDR3 loop reads CASSERGGQGARTEAFF. In DNA form, the CDR3 reads TGTGCCAGCAGTGAAAGAGGGGGACAGGGGGCTCGAACTGAAGCTTTCTTT.

The genes are TRBV27 and TRBJ1-1; D uncertain. The V gene's germline CDR1 is MNHEY and CDR2 SMNVEV (reference sequence). Deletions cut 5 bases from V and 1 base from J, with 8 bases between. The CDR3 is 13 residues long. CDR3 residues: CASSIKRNTEAFF. The CDR3 coding sequence is TGTGCCAGCAGTATCAAGAGGAACACTGAAGCTTTCTTT.

The genes are TRBV15 and TRBJ2-5; the D is unclear. The CDR3 extends over 13 amino acids. The V gene's germline CDR1 is LNHNV and CDR2 YYDKDF (reference sequence). Trimming removed 1 base from V and 1 base from J, with 4 bases in between. The CDR3 bases are TGTGCCACCAGCAGAGCGGTCCAAGAGACCCAGTACTTC. Translation: CATSRAVQETQYF.

This clone was counted a single time. V gene TRBV29-1 combines with J gene TRBJ1-1; a weak D match, TRBD1 (5 bases). The CDR3 covers 14 residues. Looked up from germline, CDR1 is SQVTM and CDR2 is ANQGSEA. Trimming removed 7 bases from V and 0 bases from J, with 15 bases in between. CDR3 coding DNA: TGCAGCGCCCTGAACGCAGGGATGAACACTGAAGCTTTCTTT. Amino acid sequence: CSALNAGMNTEAFF.

The rearrangement joins TRBV28 to TRBJ1-5; no reliable D call. Trimming cost V 5 bases and J 4 bases, with 18 bases left between them. CDR3 length equals 16 residues. Germline V lookup: CDR1 MDHEN, CDR2 SYDVKM. CDR3: CASSTQSFVGNQPQHF. In DNA, the CDR3 is TGTGCCAGCAGTACCCAGTCGTTCGTGGGTAATCAGCCCCAGCATTTT.